The 3 T cell receptor beta chains reported below all come from one sample, sequenced in a study of CD8 T cells in ankylosing spondylitis. A single record per CDR3 protein comes from TCRdb applying MiXCR to the 5' RACE reads. The sample records about 160,000 distinct CDR3 sequences, 9.5% to 10% being singletons. Source material: blood, either unsorted or a sorted T cell fraction (not recorded which). The receptor source for this set is a female donor with ankylosing spondylitis or in good health (not recorded which).

This clonotype was counted ten times or more. V is TRBV28 and J is TRBJ2-3; the D gene is possibly TRBD2 (5 bases). This CDR3 has 15 amino acids. In germline, CDR1 is MDHEN, CDR2 SYDVKM. Between the trimmed V and J ends, which lost 4 bases and 2 bases, there was a span of 13 bases. The CDR3 region is CASSSRRELTDTQYF. CDR3 in DNA: TGTGCCAGCAGTTCCCGACGGGAACTCACAGATACGCAGTATTTT. The whole variable domain, remainder taken from reference TRBV28 and TRBJ2-3, is DVKVTQSSRYLVKRTGEKVFLECVQDMDHENMFWYRQDPGLGLRLIYFSYDVKMKEKGDIPEGYSVSREKKERFSLILESASTNQTSMYLCASSSRRELTDTQYFGPGTRLTVL.

This clonotype was seen a few times. The chain is built from TRBV7-2 and TRBJ2-1; possibly TRBD1 or TRBD2 for D (5 bases each). This CDR3 comprises 16 residues. The germline gives CDR1 SGHTA, CDR2 FQGNSA. V shed 3 bases and J shed 7 bases, with 19 bases lying between them. The DNA of the CDR3 is TGTGCCAGCAGCTTTAGGACACGGACTCCCCGGAATGAGCAGTTCTTC. It encodes CASSFRTRTPRNEQFF.

This chain joins TRBV2 and TRBJ2-7, with D perhaps TRBD2 (6 bases). V was trimmed by 8 bases and J by 7 bases, leaving 27 bases between them. Germline CDR1 reads SNHLY; CDR2 reads FYNNEI. The CDR3 runs 16 residues. This chain's CDR3 is CASEGSGEPGLGEQYF. For the CDR3, the DNA is TGTGCCAGCGAGGGTAGCGGTGAACCCGGATTGGGGGAGCAGTACTTC.